What follows are 17 T cell receptor beta chains derived from one specimen sequenced in a study of T cell changes during pregnancy in multiple sclerosis. Sequencing used immunoSEQ multiplex PCR; TCRdb keeps in-frame clones, though not all of them. Found here are approximately 15,000 clones, roughly 84% of them singletons; the top ten hold 15% to 20%. The starting material was CD8+ T cells from peripheral blood mononuclear cells, obtained in the third trimester of pregnancy. The origin of the receptors is a female donor in good health, enrolled as a control in a pregnancy study.

This clone was observed a few times. The J gene is TRBJ2-2, the V gene TRBV4-3; 12 bases are a match to TRBD2. The germline V gene has CDR1 LGHNA and CDR2 YSLEER. After removal of 0 bases from V and 6 bases from J, the junction contained 2 bases not matched to a gene. This CDR3 has 16 residues. Here the CDR3 reads CASSQEPSGGAGELFF. The CDR3 DNA reads TGCGCCAGCAGCCAAGAGCCTAGCGGGGGGGCCGGGGAGCTGTTTTTT.

This chain connects TRBV19 to TRBJ2-1; 8 bases match TRBD1. This CDR3 comprises 15 residues. V lost 7 bases to trimming and J lost 4 bases; unmatched junction nucleotides: 9. From germline, CDR1 is LNHDA and CDR2 SQIVND (reference sequence). CDR3 residues: CASTDDRGGYNEQFF. CDR3 coding DNA: TGTGCCAGTACCGACGACAGGGGAGGTTACAATGAGCAGTTCTTC.

The chain links TRBV6-6 to TRBJ1-2; 7 nucleotides match TRBD1. The germline V gene has CDR1 MNHNY and CDR2 SVGAGI (reference sequence). The V gene end was trimmed by 2 bases and the J gene end by 2 bases; junction bases not matched to a gene: 5. This CDR3 has 15 residues. The CDR3 coding sequence is TGTGCCAGCAGTTACATAGGGGGCGAAAACTATGGCTACACCTTC. It translates to CASSYIGGENYGYTF.

This sequence joins TRBV7-2 and TRBJ2-2, with D possibly TRBD2 on 6 matching bases. CDR1 and CDR2 from the germline V gene are SGHTA and FQGNSA. This CDR3 comprises 16 residues. Trimming left V 1 base short and J 5 bases short, with 14 bases between. The CDR3 here is CASSLGLGSKTGELFF. CDR3 nucleotide sequence: TGTGCCAGCAGCTTAGGACTAGGGAGTAAGACCGGGGAGCTGTTTTTT.

The chain uses TRBV7-9 and TRBJ2-3, with TRBD2 matching over 8 bases. The CDR3 contains 14 residues. Unmatched junction bases numbered 3, after V lost 6 bases and J lost 1 base. Germline assignment: CDR1 SEHNR and CDR2 FQNEAQ (reference sequence). The CDR3 coding sequence is TGTGCCAGCAGTTCGGGACTAGGCACAGATACGCAGTATTTT. Residues: CASSSGLGTDTQYF.

J is TRBJ2-5 and V is TRBV13; 11 bases are shared with TRBD2. The V gene's germline CDR1 is PRHDT and CDR2 FYEKMQ (reference sequence). The CDR3 length is 16 residues. V shed 0 bases and J 2 bases; nucleotides not matched to a gene: 2. The chain's CDR3 is CASSLGVAGGQETQYF. The CDR3 DNA sequence: TGTGCCAGCAGCTTAGGGGTAGCGGGGGGGCAAGAGACCCAGTACTTC.

V gene TRBV19 combines with J gene TRBJ2-7, with unresolved D. Looked up from germline, CDR1 is LNHDA and CDR2 is SQIVND (reference sequence). The CDR3 is made up of 16 amino acids. Trimming pared 1 base from V and 1 base from J, leaving 14 bases between. CDR3 sequence (DNA): TGTGCCAGTAGTATAGTTTTGAGCGTCAGTTCCTACGAGCAGTACTTC. Translation: CASSIVLSVSSYEQYF.

V and J are TRBV6-1 and TRBJ1-1; the match to TRBD1 covers 7 bases. J was trimmed by 4 bases and V by 4 bases; bases with no gene match: 6. CDR3 length equals 14 residues. Germline values: CDR1 MNHNS, CDR2 SASEGT. Here the CDR3 DNA reads TGTGCCAGCAGTGTAGGGGACAGAGGCACTGAAGCTTTCTTT. Its translation: CASSVGDRGTEAFF.

The gene calls are TRBV7-8 and TRBJ2-5; TRBD1 might be the D (6 bases). The CDR3 runs to 14 residues. The V gene's germline CDR1 is SGHVS and CDR2 FQNEAQ. V was pared by 6 bases and J by 2 bases, with 13 bases between. The CDR3 DNA reads TGTGCCAGCAGGGGGTCCGGGACACAAGAGACCCAGTACTTC. It is translated as CASRGSGTQETQYF. Together with reference TRBV7-8 and TRBJ2-5, the CDR3 gives the full variable domain: GAGVSQSPRYKVAKRGQDVALRCDPISGHVSLFWYQQALGQGPEFLTYFQNEAQLDKSGLPSDRFFAERPEGSVSTLKIQRTQQEDSAVYLCASRGSGTQETQYFGPGTRLLVL.

CDR3 protein: CASSLEQGAFGYTF. The CDR3 coding sequence is TGTGCCAGCAGCTTGGAACAGGGGGCTTTCGGCTACACCTTC. V is TRBV5-4 and J is TRBJ1-2; TRBD1 matches at 9 bases. The CDR3 consists of 14 residues. Germline-derived CDR1 and CDR2 are SGHNT and YYREEE (reference sequence). J lost 8 bases, V lost 0 bases, and 5 bases had no gene match.

The chain uses TRBV4-2 and TRBJ2-7; 8 bases map to TRBD2. The germline gives CDR1 LGHNA, CDR2 YNFKEQ. V was clipped by 1 base and J by 1 base; unmatched bases: 3. This CDR3 has 15 amino acids. The DNA of the CDR3 is TGTGCCAGCAGCCAAGCGACTAGCGAGTCCTACGAGCAGTACTTC. Translated: CASSQATSESYEQYF.

The chain has TRBV5-8 and TRBJ1-1; D gene unclear. The CDR3 totals 12 residues. Trimming removed 3 bases from V and 4 bases from J, with 7 bases in between. The V gene's germline CDR1 is SGHTS and CDR2 YDEGEE. The CDR3 DNA follows: TGTGCCAGCAGCTGGCCAGGCACTGAAGCTTTCTTT. This encodes CASSWPGTEAFF.

The chain is built from TRBV20-1 and TRBJ2-7; a possible D gene is TRBD1 (5 bases). This CDR3 is 11 amino acids long. Germline assignment: CDR1 DFQATT and CDR2 SNEGSKA (reference sequence). V was cut by 5 bases and J by 4 bases, with 9 bases left in between. DNA for the CDR3: TGCAGTGCTGAACAGGAGTACGAGCAGTACTTC. As protein: CSAEQEYEQYF.

V is TRBV30 and J is TRBJ1-1, with TRBD1 matching over 7 bases. Per germline, CDR1 GTSNPN and CDR2 SVGIG (reference sequence). The CDR3 extends over 14 amino acids. Trimming cost V 3 bases and J 4 bases; bases outside gene matches: 8. CDR3 loop: CAWSDYRGSTEAFF. Here the CDR3 DNA reads TGTGCCTGGAGCGACTACAGGGGTAGCACTGAAGCTTTCTTT.

V gene TRBV9 combines with J gene TRBJ1-5, with D possibly TRBD1 on 6 matching bases. The CDR3 spans 15 residues. Germline V CDR1 and CDR2: SGDLS, YYNGEE. V gave up 4 bases and J gave up 3 bases, with 14 bases separating them. The CDR3 sequence is CASSPEGQPNQPQHF. CDR3 DNA sequence: TGTGCCAGCAGCCCAGAAGGACAGCCCAATCAGCCCCAGCATTTT. Full variable domain (missing parts from reference TRBV9 and TRBJ1-5): DSGVTQTPKHLITATGQRVTLRCSPRSGDLSVYWYQQSLDQGLQFLIQYYNGEERAKGNILERFSAQQFPDLHSELNLSSLELGDSALYFCASSPEGQPNQPQHFGDGTRLSIL.

The genes are TRBV13 and TRBJ2-2; 9 positions match TRBD1. The germline V gene encodes CDR1 PRHDT and CDR2 FYEKMQ (reference sequence). This CDR3 region has 15 residues. V lost 1 base to trimming and J lost 6 bases; unmatched junction nucleotides: 3. In DNA, the CDR3 is TGTGCCAGCAGCTTAGAAGACAGGGGGTCCGGGGAGCTGTTTTTT. Translated: CASSLEDRGSGELFF.

CDR3 loop: CASSFRGVDGYTF. DNA for the CDR3: TGTGCCAGCAGTTTCAGGGGCGTTGATGGCTACACCTTC. The chain couples TRBV27 to TRBJ1-2; possibly TRBD1 for D (6 bases). Germline CDR1 reads MNHEY; CDR2 reads SMNVEV (reference sequence). CDR3 length: 13 residues. V shed 3 bases and J shed 6 bases, with 11 bases lying between them.